This TCR beta chain was identified in a study of beta chain features in type 1 diabetes. The overall study: No age, gender or cell yield differences were seen between patients and healthy donors.

Purity exceeded 95% in all sorted populations. A remark on this clone: As yet, its antigen is unknown.

CDR1 is MDHEN and CDR2 is SYDVKM in the germline V gene. The CDR3 consists of 21 residues. Trimming took 1 base from V and 0 from J, leaving 26 bases between them. cDNA synthesis used the whole RNA isolate, giving expressed TCRB sequences. TCRdb's table, derived via immunoSEQ multiplex PCR, lists solely in-frame clones and lacks some. Of 900,000 or so clones listed, roughly 17% are singletons. Study-wide findings and caveats: A pattern of fewer insertions and more deletions at VDJ junctions was seen in type 1 diabetes patients. Unsettled here was the matter of whether HLA type influences TCRB rearrangement.

What was sequenced was naive CD4+ T cells from blood. The receptor was isolated from a young woman in good health. The chain employs TRBV28 and TRBJ2-3, with D possibly TRBD2 on 6 matching bases. CDR3 sequence (DNA): TGTGCCAGCAGTTTATTCACGTTTGGTGAGGGAGGCGGAGTTAGCACAGATACGCAGTATTTT. It specifies CASSLFTFGEGGGVSTDTQYF.